Only one count was recorded for the clone carrying this T cell receptor beta chain. Its antigen remains unidentified. Assay used: immunoSEQ multiplex PCR; TCRdb lists only in-frame clones, some missing. Of tens of thousands of clones in the sample, around four fifths were seen once. The data stem from a study of PD-1 blockade in classical Hodgkin lymphoma. Described time point: cycle 4 day 1 (C4D1), after 6 weeks of nivolumab. Each of the patients experienced relapse following autologous stem cell transplantation, and their brentuximab vedotin exposure differed. Study-level findings and limits: CD4+ TCR diversity, unlike CD8+, rose significantly by C4D1. It was reported that newly diagnosed patients had less baseline TCR diversity than healthy donors. Baseline diversity resembling that of newly diagnosed patients was seen in complete responders. Patients excluded were those beginning nivolumab under 1 year after ASCT.

J was trimmed by 6 bases and V by 6 bases; bases with no gene match: 7. The germline CDR1 and CDR2 sequences are PRHDT and FYEKMQ (reference sequence). This CDR3 spans 15 amino acids. The source of this sequence is a human donor with classical Hodgkin lymphoma. Specimen: peripheral blood mononuclear cells (PBMCs), collected before the fourth cycle of nivolumab. V is TRBV13 and J is TRBJ1-4, with 10 bases matching TRBD1. As DNA, the CDR3 is TGTGCCAGCAGTTCCTCGGGACAGGGGTATGAAAAACTGTTTTTT. It encodes CASSSSGQGYEKLFF. Variable domain in full (rest from reference TRBV13 and TRBJ1-4): AAGVIQSPRHLIKEKRETATLKCYPIPRHDTVYWYQQGPGQDPQFLISFYEKMQSDKGSIPDRFSAQQFSDYHSELNMSSLELGDSALYFCASSSSGQGYEKLFFGSGTQLSVL.